This T cell receptor (beta chain) was documented in a study of blood T cell repertoires in COVID-19. Study details: Both acute and convalescent COVID-19 samples were obtained from the United States, Italy and Spain. The cDNA or gDNA used as material had been derived from T cells, B-cell-depleted T cells, or PBMCs.

Losses at the gene ends were 4 bases for V and 2 bases for J; bases not matched to a gene: 7. The CDR3 is 16 amino acids. This table comes from immunoSEQ multiplex PCR, and its TCRdb copy is limited to in-frame clones, with some not included. The sample records about 190,000 clones, 90% being singletons. This TCR was recovered from a man aged 45-65 years with acute or convalescent COVID-19. The chain couples TRBV5-3 to TRBJ2-2; the match to TRBD2 covers 8 bases. TRBV5-3 is reported as an ORF; its role is uncertain. Sequencing was carried out using peripheral blood. The CDR3 protein is CARSKLSGGNTGELFF. In nucleotides, the CDR3 is TGTGCCAGAAGCAAATTAAGCGGGGGAAACACCGGGGAGCTGTTTTTT.